Listed here is a single TCR beta chain. Sequence at one end of the junction differs from germline and may be a read error. These data come from a study of blood T cells in healthy people across ages. Germline V gene lookup returns CDR1 MNHNS and CDR2 SASEGT. There are 12 residues in the CDR3. Through a sample-barcoded 5' primer and a J-beta primer mix, a second PCR was run for roughly 6 to 11 cycles. One entry per CDR3 protein results from TCRdb running MiXCR on the 5' RACE reads. This sample has hundreds of thousands of distinct CDR3 sequences; about 56% occur once, and the top ten carry about 26%. Drawn from each donor were around 10 milliliters of peripheral blood.

The chain is built from TRBV6-1 and TRBJ2-1; D uncertain. The receptor was derived from a man aged 40-49 years in good health. Sequencing was carried out using blood. The CDR3 DNA reads TGTGTCAGCAGTGAACCGCGTCAGGCGCTGTTCTTC. This sequence encodes CVSSEPRQALFF.